These 13 T cell receptor beta chains were all obtained from the same sample, sequenced in a study of radiation and T cells in renal cell carcinoma. Time point defined: blood 4 weeks post-SBRT, at nephrectomy. Treatment specified: 15 Gy SBRT to primary tumor, nephrectomy 4 weeks later. Sequencing used immunoSEQ multiplex PCR; TCRdb keeps in-frame clones, though not all of them. The top ten clones hold more than 2% of a sample with about 83,000 clones, approximately 82% of them seen once. Material: blood, obtained from a patient whose treatment included radiotherapy and nephrectomy. Receptors were obtained from an older woman with renal cell carcinoma.

The V call is TRBV15, the J call TRBJ2-2; 11 nucleotides match TRBD1. With V trimmed by 0 bases and J by 2 bases, 11 bases remained unmatched. Germline V gives CDR1 LNHNV, CDR2 YYDKDF (reference sequence). This CDR3 is built from 20 residues. The CDR3 here is CATSRDRGQGEYYNTGELFF. Written as DNA, the CDR3 is TGTGCCACCAGCAGAGATCGGGGACAGGGGGAATATTATAACACCGGGGAGCTGTTTTTT.

The chain links TRBV6-1 to TRBJ2-1; 11 bases fit TRBD2. The germline gives CDR1 MNHNS, CDR2 SASEGT. This CDR3 contains 15 residues. V trimming: 6 bases; J trimming: 6 bases; junction bases outside the gene matches: 7. The CDR3 loop reads CASSLLAGASNEQFF. The CDR3 nucleotides are TGTGCCAGCAGCTTACTAGCGGGGGCATCCAATGAGCAGTTCTTC.

The chain recombines TRBV6-1 with TRBJ2-5; D is tentatively TRBD1 or TRBD2 (5 bases each). V dropped 1 base and J dropped 5 bases, with 8 bases sitting between them. CDR1 and CDR2 (germline): MNHNS, SASEGT. The CDR3 covers 13 residues. As DNA, the CDR3 is TGTGCCAGCAGTGAAGTGTGGGACGAGACCCAGTACTTC. Protein sequence: CASSEVWDETQYF.

The chain couples TRBV7-9 to TRBJ2-7, with 7 bases identical to TRBD2. The ends lost 4 bases at V and 5 bases at J; junction bases unmatched: 5. The CDR3 loop spans 13 amino acids. The V gene's germline CDR1 is SEHNR and CDR2 FQNEAQ (reference sequence). The CDR3 sequence is CASSSVAGDEQYF. The CDR3 nucleotides are TGTGCCAGCAGCTCCGTCGCGGGGGACGAGCAGTACTTC.

The J gene is TRBJ2-3, the V gene TRBV5-1, with 8 bases identical to TRBD2. CDR1 is SGHRS and CDR2 is YFSETQ in the germline V gene. Trimming took 7 bases from V and 5 from J; bases not matched to a gene: 9. The CDR3 is 14 amino acids. The CDR3 bases are TGCGCCAGCCAGGAGGGACTAGTAAAAGATACGCAGTATTTT. Protein product: CASQEGLVKDTQYF.

This clone has only one observation. The V gene is TRBV5-4, the J gene TRBJ2-1, with TRBD2 identical over 9 bases. The germline V gene has CDR1 SGHNT and CDR2 YYREEE (reference sequence). V lost 0 bases to trimming and J lost 16 bases; unmatched junction nucleotides: 14. The CDR3 length is 15 residues. The CDR3 sequence is CASSLAPGGGGERFF. CDR3 sequence (DNA): TGTGCCAGCAGCTTGGCCCCGGGCGGGGGGGGCGAGCGATTCTTC.

The rearrangement joins TRBV18 to TRBJ1-1; the D is unclear. The CDR3 totals 13 residues. Trimming removed 6 bases at V and 1 base at J, with 9 bases between. Germline V gene data show CDR1 as KGHSH and CDR2 as LQKENI. The CDR3 DNA reads TGTGCCAGCTCCCCTTTCGGGAACACTGAAGCTTTCTTT. Translating it yields CASSPFGNTEAFF.

This rearrangement joins TRBV27 to TRBJ2-2, with D maybe TRBD1 (6 bases). Germline CDR1 MNHEY, CDR2 SMNVEV (reference sequence). The CDR3 spans 16 residues. Trimming shortened V by 4 bases and J by 3 bases, and 15 bases separated the two germline ends. CDR3: CASSSNSGDYTGELFF. As DNA, the CDR3 is TGTGCCAGCAGTTCCAATTCAGGGGATTACACCGGGGAGCTGTTTTTT.

The rearrangement links TRBV19 to TRBJ2-4; D unresolved. CDR1 is LNHDA and CDR2 is SQIVND in the germline V gene (reference sequence). V gave up 6 bases and J gave up 9 bases, with 18 bases separating them. CDR3 length equals 14 residues. As DNA, the CDR3 is TGTGCCAGTAGCCAGAACCTAGTTTCGGGCATTCAGTACTTC. Translating it yields CASSQNLVSGIQYF.

A single count supports this clone. This sequence joins TRBV7-3 and TRBJ2-2; D perhaps matches TRBD2 (5 bases). Between the trimmed V and J ends, which lost 4 bases and 5 bases, there was a span of 14 bases. This CDR3 has 15 residues. CDR1 is SGHTA, CDR2 FQGTGA, per germline. The CDR3 DNA follows: TGTGCCAGCAGCTCCGTAGGCGGGTCGACCGGGGAGCTGTTTTTT. Translation gives CASSSVGGSTGELFF.

This rearrangement joins TRBV19 to TRBJ2-7, with D perhaps matching TRBD1 (5 bases). V was shortened by 6 bases and J by 0 bases, with 15 bases between the two germline ends. This CDR3 is 15 amino acids long. The germline V gene encodes CDR1 LNHDA and CDR2 SQIVND (reference sequence). CDR3 sequence: CASRADSTASYEQYF. CDR3 sequence (DNA): TGTGCCAGTAGGGCCGACAGCACCGCCTCCTACGAGCAGTACTTC.

The chain combines TRBV28 with TRBJ1-4; possibly TRBD1 for D (6 bases). V dropped 6 bases and J dropped 4 bases, with 15 bases sitting between them. The germline CDR1 and CDR2 sequences are MDHEN and SYDVKM. The CDR3 runs to 15 residues. The CDR3 nucleotides are TGTGCCAGCAGCCGCCGGGGGGCCGGTAATGAAAAACTGTTTTTT. As protein: CASSRRGAGNEKLFF.

The chain uses TRBV5-1 and TRBJ2-7; 7 nucleotides line up with TRBD2. V trimming: 4 bases; J trimming: 4 bases; junction bases outside the gene matches: 11. Germline V gene sequence: CDR1 SGHRS, CDR2 YFSETQ. The CDR3 runs to 15 residues. The CDR3 protein is CASSLQRERGYEQYF. The CDR3 DNA reads as TGCGCCAGCAGCCTGCAGCGGGAACGAGGTTACGAGCAGTACTTC. The variable domain in full, with the rest retrieved from reference TRBV5-1 and TRBJ2-7, is KAGVTQTPRYLIKTRGQQVTLSCSPISGHRSVSWYQQTPGQGLQFLFEYFSETQRNKGNFPGRFSGRQFSNSRSEMNVSTLELGDSALYLCASSLQRERGYEQYFGPGTRLTVT.